Described below is a single T cell receptor beta chain sequence and its context. Vbeta (60) and Jbeta (13) primers were used in the PCR. Profiled with immunoSEQ multiplex PCR; TCRdb holds only in-frame clones, not every one. Found here are some 140,000 clones, 65% to 75% of them singletons; the top ten hold about 2.8%. This entry comes from a study of cytomegalovirus exposure and HLA in healthy donors. The length of the CDR3 is 17 residues. The ends were cut back, 3 bases at V and 0 bases at J, with 17 bases in the middle. Looked up from germline, CDR1 is MDHEN and CDR2 is SYDVKM. The J gene is TRBJ1-1, the V gene TRBV28; D is undetermined. This TCR came from a man between 18 and 35 years old in good health and CMV-seronegative. Sequencing was carried out using PBMCs. CDR3 residues: CASSLVRKRFMNTEAFF. For the CDR3, the DNA is TGTGCCAGCAGTTTGGTGCGGAAACGATTCATGAACACTGAAGCTTTCTTT.